A selection of T cell receptor beta chains follows, all from one sample in a study of blood T cell repertoires in COVID-19. Sequencing used immunoSEQ multiplex PCR; TCRdb keeps in-frame clones, though not all of them. This table has some 190,000 clones, approximately 80% appearing once. Sequencing was performed on peripheral blood. These receptors were collected from a woman aged 80 or older with COVID-19, enrolled during active disease. The CDR3 runs from the conserved cysteine through the conserved F or W. D genes are given only for firm matches. Size is omitted from some rows. Given values are once, few, many or a class for expanded clones.

d_call j_call clone_size v_call cdr3_nt cdr3_aa
TRBD2 TRBJ2-1 - TRBV7-2 TGTGCCAGCAGCGCAACTAGCGGGCCACACAATGAGCAGTTCTTC CASSATSGPHNEQFF
- TRBJ2-2 - TRBV18 TGTGCCAGCTCCCCCGTAGTCACCGGGGAGCTGTTTTTT CASSPVVTGELFF
- TRBJ1-1 - TRBV5-1 TGCGCCAGCAGCCCCCGGTATGCGGCTGAAGCTTTCTTT CASSPRYAAEAFF
- TRBJ2-7 - TRBV5-8 TGTGCCAGCAAGAGGCAGTTCGAGCAGTACTTC CASKRQFEQYF
- TRBJ2-2 - TRBV9 TGTGCCAGCAGCGTCGGGTTAACGCAGCCCGGGGAGCTGTTTTTT CASSVGLTQPGELFF
- TRBJ2-5 - TRBV5-1 TGCGCCAGCACCCCGAAGGGGTCAGGTGAAGAGACCCAGTACTTC CASTPKGSGEETQYF
- TRBJ2-7 few TRBV7-8 TGTGCCAGCAGCCCCAGCGGCAGGTCCCTCCTGGGGTACTTC CASSPSGRSLLGYF
TRBD1 TRBJ1-6 few TRBV27 TGTGCCAGCAGTCCGCCCCGGGACAGGGCGGTTTCACCCCTCCACTTT CASSPPRDRAVSPLHF
TRBD2 TRBJ2-1 - TRBV5-1 TGCGCCAGCAGCCGAGGACTAGCGGGGACTTCACAGGCCAATGAGCAGTTCTTC CASSRGLAGTSQANEQFF
TRBD1 TRBJ1-3 - TRBV5-1 TGCGCCAGCAGCCCGGGGACAGGGGGATCTGGAAACACCATATATTTT CASSPGTGGSGNTIYF
- TRBJ1-2 - TRBV4-2 TGTGCCAGCAGACCAGGGTATGGTGGCTACACCTTC CASRPGYGGYTF
- TRBJ1-2 - TRBV5-4 TGTGCCAGCAGCCCCTTGGGGGGGGATGGTGGCTACACCTTC CASSPLGGDGGYTF
- TRBJ2-7 - TRBV9 TGTGCCAGCAGCCTAGGAGGTATAGGGAGGTACGAGCAGTACTTC CASSLGGIGRYEQYF
- TRBJ2-1 - TRBV11-2 TGTGCCAGCAGCCCCTCCGGGAGTGTCGGTGAGCAGTTCTTC CASSPSGSVGEQFF
- TRBJ2-1 few TRBV4-1 TGCGCCAGCAGCCAAGCCGGACTAAAATACAATGAGCAGTTCTTC CASSQAGLKYNEQFF
TRBD2 TRBJ2-1 - TRBV9 TGTGCCAGCAGCGTAGGGACTAGCCTGTTCTTC CASSVGTSLFF
- TRBJ1-2 once TRBV20-1 TGCAGTGCTAGTCGGGCAGGGGAGGGTAACTATGGCTACACCTTC CSASRAGEGNYGYTF
TRBD1 TRBJ1-2 - TRBV5-1 TGCGCCAGCAGCTTTACAGGGGAAGGCTACACCTTC CASSFTGEGYTF
- TRBJ1-1 - TRBV5-4 TGTGCCAGCGGGGACTGGAACACTGAAGCTTTCTTT CASGDWNTEAFF
- TRBJ2-5 - TRBV6-5 TGTGCCAGCAGCCGTAGACGGGAGGAGACCCAGTACTTC CASSRRREETQYF
- TRBJ1-6 - TRBV27 TGTGCCAGCAGTTTCGGGGGAACCTATAATTCACCCCTCCACTTT CASSFGGTYNSPLHF
- TRBJ1-1 - TRBV2 TGTGCCAGCAGTGACCAGGGACTGGGAAACACTGAAGCTTTCTTT CASSDQGLGNTEAFF
TRBD1 TRBJ1-1 - TRBV28 TGTGCCAGCCTTGACAGGGCGAACACTGAAGCTTTCTTT CASLDRANTEAFF
- TRBJ1-6 - TRBV19 TGTGCCAGCGAACAGGGTGCTAATTCACCCCTCCACTTT CASEQGANSPLHF
TRBD1 TRBJ1-1 - TRBV3-1/TRBV3-2 TGTGCCAGCAGCTCGACCCGGAGACAGGGCGGCACTGAAGCTTTCTTT CASSSTRRQGGTEAFF
- TRBJ2-3 once TRBV28 TGTGCCAGCAGTTCCACAACAGATACGCAGTATTTT CASSSTTDTQYF
- TRBJ1-5 - TRBV20-1 TGCAGTGCTAGTCTCAGGGGCAATCAGCCCCAGCATTTT CSASLRGNQPQHF
- TRBJ1-1 - TRBV2 TGTGCCAGCAGCGTCCGGGACACTGAAGCTTTCTTT CASSVRDTEAFF
TRBD1 TRBJ2-1 - TRBV6-6 TGTGCCAGCAGCCGATCCGGGACAGGGACCTACAATGAGCAGTTCTTC CASSRSGTGTYNEQFF
- TRBJ2-6 - TRBV6-4 TGTGCCAGCAGTGCCTTCTCTGGGGCCAACGTCCTGACTTTC CASSAFSGANVLTF
- TRBJ2-4 - TRBV29-1 TGCAGCGTGAAACAGGGTTCCCCAAACATTCAGTACTTC CSVKQGSPNIQYF
TRBD2 TRBJ2-2 medium-sized TRBV3-1/TRBV3-2 TGTGCCAGCAGCCCACGGACTAGTGGGGGCGGGGAGCTGTTTTTT CASSPRTSGGGELFF
- TRBJ1-3 - TRBV5-6 TGTGCCAGCAGCTTGGTGGGGGGGCGCGGAAACACCATATATTTT CASSLVGGRGNTIYF
- TRBJ2-7 - TRBV20-1 TGCAGTGCTAGTCTCCTAGACCTCTCCTACGAGCAGTACTTC CSASLLDLSYEQYF
TRBD2 TRBJ2-3 - TRBV5-1 TGCGCCAGCAGCGGGGGACACAGCGGGGGAGATACGCAGTATTTT CASSGGHSGGDTQYF
TRBD1 TRBJ1-6 - TRBV6-6 TGTGCCAGCAGCCGGACAGGGGAAAATTCACCCCTCCACTTT CASSRTGENSPLHF
TRBD2 TRBJ2-7 - TRBV19 TGTGCCAGTAGCGTGGGACTAGCGGACACCTACGAGCAGTACTTC CASSVGLADTYEQYF
- TRBJ2-2 - TRBV11-2 TGTGCCAGCAGCTTAGACCGCGGGGAGCTGTTTTTT CASSLDRGELFF
TRBD2 TRBJ2-1 - TRBV5-1 TGCGCCAGCAGCTCCGGACTAGCGGGGGGTTATGAGCAGTTCTTC CASSSGLAGGYEQFF
- TRBJ1-6 - TRBV11-2 TGTGCCAGCAGCTTAGCTGCCCTCGGGAGCTATTCACCCCTCCACTTT CASSLAALGSYSPLHF
TRBD1 TRBJ1-2 - TRBV19 TGTGCCAGTAGTATGGCTCGGACAGGCTATGGCTACACCTTC CASSMARTGYGYTF
TRBD1 TRBJ1-2 - TRBV7-9 TGTGCCAGCAGCCTCTTGGGACAGTCAAACGAGGGCTACACCTTC CASSLLGQSNEGYTF
TRBD1 TRBJ1-3 - TRBV19 TGTGCCAGTACTCGACGGGGGACAGCCGGCTCTGGAAACACCATATATTTT CASTRRGTAGSGNTIYF
- TRBJ2-2 - TRBV7-8 TGTGCCAGCAGCCCACTTCTCGGGGAGCTGTTTTTT CASSPLLGELFF
- TRBJ1-1 once TRBV7-9 TGTGCCAGCAGCTTAGCGCGGGGCGCCGCTGAAGCTTTCTTT CASSLARGAAEAFF